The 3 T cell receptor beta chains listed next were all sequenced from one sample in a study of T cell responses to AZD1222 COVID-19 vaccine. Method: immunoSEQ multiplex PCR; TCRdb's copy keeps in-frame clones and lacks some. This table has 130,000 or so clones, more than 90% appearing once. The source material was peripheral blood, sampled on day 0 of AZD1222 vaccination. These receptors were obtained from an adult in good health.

Here the CDR3 DNA reads TGTGCCAGCAGTTTAAGGGAAAAACTGTTTTTT. It yields the protein CASSLREKLFF. The chain joins TRBV12-3 or TRBV12-4 to TRBJ1-4; D is ambiguous. Trimming took off 2 bases at V and 8 bases at J, with 3 bases between the two ends. The CDR3 is made up of 11 amino acids.

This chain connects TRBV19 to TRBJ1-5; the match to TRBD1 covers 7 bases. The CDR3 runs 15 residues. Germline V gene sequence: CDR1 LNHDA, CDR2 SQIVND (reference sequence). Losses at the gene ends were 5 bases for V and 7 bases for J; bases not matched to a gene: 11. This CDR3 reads CASSPRGSLSQPQHF. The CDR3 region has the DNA TGTGCCAGTAGTCCCAGGGGGTCCCTTTCACAGCCCCAGCATTTT.

The CDR3, as DNA: TGTGCCAGCACCCACGACAGGGCGAACACTGAAGCTTTCTTT. It encodes CASTHDRANTEAFF. The rearrangement joins TRBV6-5 to TRBJ1-1, with 7 bases lining up with TRBD1. From germline, CDR1 is MNHEY and CDR2 SVGAGI. The CDR3 extends over 14 amino acids. After removal of 7 bases from V and 1 base from J, the junction contained 6 bases not matched to a gene.